Only a few counts were recorded for the clone carrying this TCR beta chain. V lost 0 bases to trimming and J lost 5 bases, with 12 bases between them. The germline gives CDR1 SGHNT, CDR2 YYREEE (reference sequence). CDR3 length: 14 residues. The source of the sample is a study of CD8+CD57+ T cells in acquired aplastic anemia. The TCR beta profiling, which covered VDJ combination and CDR3 sequence, was carried out using genomic DNA as the template. TCRdb re-analysed the reads in MiXCR, keeping a single row per CDR3 protein. The table has roughly 300,000 distinct CDR3 sequences, 55% to 60% seen once. Source material: sorted CD4+, CD8+, or CD8+CD57+ T cells (not recorded which) from PBMCs. The rearrangement joins TRBV5-4 to TRBJ2-7; maybe TRBD1 (5 bases). The sequence was obtained from a human donor with severe aplastic anemia or a healthy control (not recorded which). This CDR3 reads CASSLAGARNEQYF. The DNA of the CDR3 is TGTGCCAGCAGCTTGGCTGGGGCCAGAAACGAGCAGTACTTC.